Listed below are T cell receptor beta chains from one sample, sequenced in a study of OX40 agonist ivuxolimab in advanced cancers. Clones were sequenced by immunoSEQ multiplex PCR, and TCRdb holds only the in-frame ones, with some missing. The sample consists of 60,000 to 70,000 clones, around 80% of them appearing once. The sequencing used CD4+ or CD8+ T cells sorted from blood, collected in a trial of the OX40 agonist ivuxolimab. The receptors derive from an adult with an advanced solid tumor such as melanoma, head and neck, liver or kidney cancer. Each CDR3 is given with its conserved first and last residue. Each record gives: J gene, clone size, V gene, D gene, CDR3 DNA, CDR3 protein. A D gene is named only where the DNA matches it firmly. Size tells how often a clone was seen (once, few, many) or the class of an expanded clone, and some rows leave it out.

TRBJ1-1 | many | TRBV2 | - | TGTGCCAGCAGTGAACTTCCGACAAGGGCTTTCTTT | CASSELPTRAFF
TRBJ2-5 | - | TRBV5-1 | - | TGTGCCAGCAGCCCCGAAAGTTCACAAGAGACCCAGTACTTC | CASSPESSQETQYF
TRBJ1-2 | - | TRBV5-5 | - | TGTGCCAGCAGCTTGCAGGGTCGGGTTAATGGCTACACCTTC | CASSLQGRVNGYTF
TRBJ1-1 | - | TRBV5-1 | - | TGCGCCAGCGCCGACCTTTACACTGAAGCTTTCTTT | CASADLYTEAFF
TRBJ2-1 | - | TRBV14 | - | TGTGCCAGCAGCCCGGATCGGGGTCCCCACTACAATGAGCAGTTCTTC | CASSPDRGPHYNEQFF
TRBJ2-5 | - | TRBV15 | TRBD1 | TGTGCCACCAGCAGAGACAGGGGGCTTGAGACCCAGTACTTC | CATSRDRGLETQYF
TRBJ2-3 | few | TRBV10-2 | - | TGCGCCAGCAAACAGGACGTCAAATTTAGCACAGATACGCAGTATTTT | CASKQDVKFSTDTQYF
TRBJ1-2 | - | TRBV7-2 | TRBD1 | TGTGCCAGCAGCTTTGGGACAGGGGGCCATGGCTACACCTTC | CASSFGTGGHGYTF
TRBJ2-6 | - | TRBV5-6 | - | TGTGCCAGCAGCTTCGGACCGAAAATTACCTCTGGGGCCAACGTCCTGACTTTC | CASSFGPKITSGANVLTF
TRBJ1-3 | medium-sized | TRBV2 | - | TGTGCCAGCAGTGATACAGGGAACTCTGGAAACACCATATATTTT | CASSDTGNSGNTIYF
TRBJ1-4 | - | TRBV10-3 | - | TGTGCCATCAGTGAGGGGCGAACTAATGAAAAACTGTTTTTT | CAISEGRTNEKLFF
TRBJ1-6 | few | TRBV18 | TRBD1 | TGTGCCAGCTCACCACGGACAGGGTCGGTTGGGCCCCTCCACTTT | CASSPRTGSVGPLHF
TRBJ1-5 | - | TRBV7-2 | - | TGTGCCAGCAGCCCAAGATCCCTGCCCCAGCATTTT | CASSPRSLPQHF
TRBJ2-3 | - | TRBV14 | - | TGTGCCAGCAGCTACAGCACAGGGACGCAGTATTTT | CASSYSTGTQYF
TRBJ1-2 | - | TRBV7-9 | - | TGTGCCAGCTCCGTGGGGGGCACGCAGTCTCAGGGCTACACCTTC | CASSVGGTQSQGYTF
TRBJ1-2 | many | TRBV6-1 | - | TGTGCCAGCAGTGAACAGCCCCTAGCTAACTATGGCTACACCTTC | CASSEQPLANYGYTF
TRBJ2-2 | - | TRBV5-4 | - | TGTGCCAGCAGCTTGGATCGGTTGCGGGGCACCGGGGAGCTGTTTTTT | CASSLDRLRGTGELFF
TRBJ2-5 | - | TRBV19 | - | TGTGCCAGTAGTCTAGCACGGTCCCAAGAGACCCAGTACTTC | CASSLARSQETQYF
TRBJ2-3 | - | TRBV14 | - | TGTGCCAGCAGCCAAGGGTCCTTGCTCGGAGATACGCAGTATTTT | CASSQGSLLGDTQYF
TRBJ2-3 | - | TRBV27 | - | TGTGCCAGCAGCAGGGGCCCTAGCACAGATACGCAGTATTTT | CASSRGPSTDTQYF
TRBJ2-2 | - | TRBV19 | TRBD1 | TGTGCCAGTAGTATCCCCGGGACAGGGTCGGGCACCGGGGAGCTGTTTTTT | CASSIPGTGSGTGELFF
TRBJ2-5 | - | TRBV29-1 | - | TGCAGCGTTGAGATCCCCGTACCAGAGACCCAGTACTTC | CSVEIPVPETQYF
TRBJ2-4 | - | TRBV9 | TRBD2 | TGTGCCAGCAGCGTAGACGGACTAGCGGGGGGATTCAAAAACATTCAGTACTTC | CASSVDGLAGGFKNIQYF
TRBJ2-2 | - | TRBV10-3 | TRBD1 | TGTGCCATCAGCCCTGGGACAGCCACCGGGGAGCTGTTTTTT | CAISPGTATGELFF
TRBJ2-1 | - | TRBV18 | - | TGTGCCAGCTCACCTCGGGGACTGTTGAATGAGCAGTTCTTC | CASSPRGLLNEQFF
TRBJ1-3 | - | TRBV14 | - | TGTGCCAGCAGCCAAGTCGCGAGGGGTACAAGAAACACCATATATTTT | CASSQVARGTRNTIYF
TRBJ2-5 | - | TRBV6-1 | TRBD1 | TGTGCCAGCACCTGGACAGGACCGAAGCGGGAGACCCAGTACTTC | CASTWTGPKRETQYF
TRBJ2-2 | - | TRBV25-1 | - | TGTGCCAGCAGTGCCGGTTTTATACCCGGGGAGCTGTTTTTT | CASSAGFIPGELFF
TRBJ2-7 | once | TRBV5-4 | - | TGTGCCAGCAGCCAAACGGGAAAGCTCACCTCCTACGAGCAGTACTTC | CASSQTGKLTSYEQYF
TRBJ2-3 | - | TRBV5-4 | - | TGTGCCAGCAGCCAGGACCCTACAGATACGCAGTATTTT | CASSQDPTDTQYF
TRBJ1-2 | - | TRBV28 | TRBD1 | TGTGCCAGCAGTGACCGGGACAGGGGGCCGGGCTACACCTTC | CASSDRDRGPGYTF
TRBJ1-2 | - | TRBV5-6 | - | TGTGCCAGCAGCTTGGATGGGGCCGGTGGCTACACCTTC | CASSLDGAGGYTF
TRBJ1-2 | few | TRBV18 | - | TGTGCCAGCTCACCTACGTCGACTCGGGGCGACTATGGCTACACCTTC | CASSPTSTRGDYGYTF
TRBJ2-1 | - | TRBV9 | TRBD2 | TGTGCCAGCAGCGTTGGCGCGGGGGGCTACAATGAGCAGTTCTTC | CASSVGAGGYNEQFF
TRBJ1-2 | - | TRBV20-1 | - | TGCAGTGCCACCGAATTAGGGGGCTACACCTTC | CSATELGGYTF
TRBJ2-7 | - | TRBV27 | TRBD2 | TGTGCCAGCAGTTTATCCCTAGCGGGAGCCTACGAGCAGTACTTC | CASSLSLAGAYEQYF
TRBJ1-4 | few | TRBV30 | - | TGTGCCTGGAACAGGCAAAACTATGAAAAACTGTTTTTT | CAWNRQNYEKLFF
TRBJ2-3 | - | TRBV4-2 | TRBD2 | TGTGCCAGCAGCCAAGCGAGCGGGAGCACTAGCACAGATACGCAGTATTTT | CASSQASGSTSTDTQYF
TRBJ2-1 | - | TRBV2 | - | TGTGCCAGCAGGGAGGCTAGCGTCATCTATGAGCAGTTCTTC | CASREASVIYEQFF
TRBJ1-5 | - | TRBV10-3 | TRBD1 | TGTGCCATCAGTGGGACAGGGGGGAATCAGCCCCAGCATTTT | CAISGTGGNQPQHF
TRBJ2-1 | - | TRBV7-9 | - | TGTGCCAGCAGCTCATCGCGAGCCGGGCCGAGTGAGGAGCAGTTCTTC | CASSSSRAGPSEEQFF
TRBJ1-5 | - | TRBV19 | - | TGTGCCAGTAGTATCTCGGGTGTGCGCAATCAGCCCCAGCATTTT | CASSISGVRNQPQHF
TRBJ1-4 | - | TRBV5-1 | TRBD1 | TGCGCCAGCAGCTTGACAGGGGGTGTGGGAAAACTGTTTTTT | CASSLTGGVGKLFF
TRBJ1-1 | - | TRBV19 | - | TGTGCCAGTGGGGGGGCAGGGGTCATGAACACTGAAGCTTTCTTT | CASGGAGVMNTEAFF
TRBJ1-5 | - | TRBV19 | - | TGTGCCAGCTCCTTCGTGGGGGGAGGTCAGCCCCAGCATTTT | CASSFVGGGQPQHF
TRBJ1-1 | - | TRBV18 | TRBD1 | TGTGCCAGCTCGCCGGACAGGGGGCTTGAAGCTTTCTTT | CASSPDRGLEAFF
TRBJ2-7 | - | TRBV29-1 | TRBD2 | TGCAGCGCGTTAGCGGGCCCCCTTGACGAGCAGTACTTC | CSALAGPLDEQYF
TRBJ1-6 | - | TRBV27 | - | TGTGCCAGCAGTATAAGGGGATCACCCCTCCACTTT | CASSIRGSPLHF
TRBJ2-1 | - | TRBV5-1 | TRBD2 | TGCGCCAGCAGCTTTAAACCTCTAGCGGGGGTCGAATACAATGAGCAGTTCTTC | CASSFKPLAGVEYNEQFF
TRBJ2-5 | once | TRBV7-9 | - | TGTGCCAGCAGCCCGCAAGAGACCCAGTACTTC | CASSPQETQYF
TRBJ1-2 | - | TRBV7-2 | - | TGTGCCAGCAGCCGGGGAGGGGGAGGCTCTGGCTACACCTTC | CASSRGGGGSGYTF
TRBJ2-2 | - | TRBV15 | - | TGTGCCACCAGCAGAGGCCGGGTACCCGGGGAGCTGTTTTTT | CATSRGRVPGELFF
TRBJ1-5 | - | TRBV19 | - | TGTGCCAGTAGTATCCCCAGCGTCCAGCCCCAGCATTTT | CASSIPSVQPQHF